The rows below give T cell receptor beta chains drawn from one sample of a study of monozygotic twins with inflammatory bowel disease. TCRdb reanalyzed the 5' RACE reads, giving one entry per CDR3 protein sequence and no DNA. The specimen's table records some 210,000 distinct CDR3 sequences. The sequenced material came from blood. The receptors derive from a human donor with ulcerative colitis or Crohn's disease, or a healthy co-twin of an affected twin (not recorded which). The CDR3 runs from the conserved cysteine through the conserved F or W. Fields, in order: J gene, V gene, CDR3 protein.

TRBJ2-5	TRBV5-1	CASTITGTRIKTQYF
TRBJ1-1	TRBV19	CASTPWRTAVIPEAFF
TRBJ1-5	TRBV6-2/TRBV6-3	CASSYVRSDQHF
TRBJ1-5	TRBV12-3/TRBV12-4	CASRDRENQPQHF
TRBJ1-2	TRBV5-4	CASSRSPTLDGYTF
TRBJ1-5	TRBV14	CASSHDHNQPQHF
TRBJ2-7	TRBV19	CASRALRGEQYF
TRBJ1-5	TRBV12-3/TRBV12-4	CASSFLQGGQPQHF
TRBJ2-1	TRBV5-1	CASSLYLAGGYRNEQFF
TRBJ1-5	TRBV5-1	CASSLTGKSNQPQHF
TRBJ1-2	TRBV7-9	CASSLVLRGGGYTF
TRBJ2-1	TRBV5-1	CASRVLGAGAHEQFF
TRBJ1-2	TRBV5-4	CASSPGTARAANYGYTF
TRBJ1-5	TRBV7-2	CASSESGTAVEPQHF
TRBJ2-1	TRBV19	CASSIGRGMGNNEQFF
TRBJ2-7	TRBV20-1	CSASLNYQYEQYF
TRBJ2-3	TRBV29-1	CSVAHTDTQYF
TRBJ1-1	TRBV5-6	CASSGWAAQGNTEAFF
TRBJ1-6	TRBV20-1	CSARRQQSPHNSPLHF
TRBJ1-2	TRBV10-3	CAISELGNNYGYTF
TRBJ2-3	TRBV3-1	CASSPSGGTQSTDTQYF
TRBJ2-5	TRBV20-1	CSARQGALETQYF
TRBJ1-5	TRBV7-9	CASSSQDRLRGNQPQHF
TRBJ1-4	TRBV7-9	CASSQVANEKLFF
TRBJ2-5	TRBV5-4	CASSLSSGGTFHQQETQYF
TRBJ1-1	TRBV3-1	CASSQGATVPEAFF
TRBJ1-4	TRBV5-1	CASSLNAATNEKLFF
TRBJ2-3	TRBV2	CASSRAVGTDTQYF
TRBJ1-1	TRBV3-1	CASSRAAGIEAFF
TRBJ1-2	TRBV19	CASNLEIGYGYTF
TRBJ2-3	TRBV5-4	CASSSHTGTDTQYF
TRBJ2-5	TRBV6-1	CASSRMGQETQYF
TRBJ2-7	TRBV5-5	CASSADRFEQYF
TRBJ1-1	TRBV5-5	CASSFWPAAKENTEAFF
TRBJ1-5	TRBV27	CASSSQGYHQPQHF
TRBJ2-7	TRBV9	CASSVATGQPYEQYF
TRBJ1-2	TRBV19	CASSIYRPADRIAGYTF
TRBJ1-6	TRBV27	CATSGGYYNSPLHF
TRBJ1-3	TRBV7-9	CASSRAAGNTIYF
TRBJ1-1	TRBV20-1	CSALDNLEAFF
TRBJ1-2	TRBV29-1	CSVAGTGIDYGYTF
TRBJ2-4	TRBV4-1	CASSRPGDKNIQYF